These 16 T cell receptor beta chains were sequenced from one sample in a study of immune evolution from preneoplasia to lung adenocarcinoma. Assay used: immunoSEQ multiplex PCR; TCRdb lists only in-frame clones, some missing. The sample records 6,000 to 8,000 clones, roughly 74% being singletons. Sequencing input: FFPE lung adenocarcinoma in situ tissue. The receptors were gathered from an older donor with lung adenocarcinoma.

This chain's CDR3 is CASSWGTVTDTQYF. In DNA form, the CDR3 reads TGCGCCAGCAGCTGGGGGACTGTCACAGATACGCAGTATTTT. This chain joins TRBV5-1 and TRBJ2-3, with D tentatively TRBD2 (6 bases). Trimming removed 3 bases from V and 2 bases from J, with 10 bases in between. CDR1 SGHRS and CDR2 YFSETQ come from the germline V gene. The CDR3 has 14 amino acids.

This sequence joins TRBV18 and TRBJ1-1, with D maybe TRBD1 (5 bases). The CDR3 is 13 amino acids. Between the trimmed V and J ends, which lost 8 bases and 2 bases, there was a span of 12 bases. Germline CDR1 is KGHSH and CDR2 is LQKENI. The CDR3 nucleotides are TGTGCCAGCGCCCGGGGGGAAAACACTGAAGCTTTCTTT. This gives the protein CASARGENTEAFF.

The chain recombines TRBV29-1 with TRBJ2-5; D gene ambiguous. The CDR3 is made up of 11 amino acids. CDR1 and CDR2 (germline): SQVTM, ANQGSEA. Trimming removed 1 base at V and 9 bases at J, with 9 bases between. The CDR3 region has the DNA TGCAGCGTTGAAGCGGGCACGGCCCAGTACTTC. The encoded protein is CSVEAGTAQYF. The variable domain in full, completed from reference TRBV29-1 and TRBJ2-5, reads SAVISQKPSRDICQRGTSLTIQCQVDSQVTMMFWYRQQPGQSLTLIATANQGSEATYESGFVIDKFPISRPNLTFSTLTVSNMSPEDSSIYLCSVEAGTAQYFGPGTRLLVL.

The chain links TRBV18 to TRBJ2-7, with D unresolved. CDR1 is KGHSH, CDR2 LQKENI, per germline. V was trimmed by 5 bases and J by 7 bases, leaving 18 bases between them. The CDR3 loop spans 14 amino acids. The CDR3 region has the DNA TGTGCCAGCTCATCTGGGTGGATTCAGGATGAGCAGTACTTC. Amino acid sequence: CASSSGWIQDEQYF.

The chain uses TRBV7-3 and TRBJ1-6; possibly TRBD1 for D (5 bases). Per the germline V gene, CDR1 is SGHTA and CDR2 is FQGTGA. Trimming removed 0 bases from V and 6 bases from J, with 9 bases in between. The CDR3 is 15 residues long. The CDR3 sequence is CASSLTPGSNSPLHF. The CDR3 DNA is TGTGCCAGCAGCTTAACCCCAGGGAGTAATTCACCCCTCCACTTT.

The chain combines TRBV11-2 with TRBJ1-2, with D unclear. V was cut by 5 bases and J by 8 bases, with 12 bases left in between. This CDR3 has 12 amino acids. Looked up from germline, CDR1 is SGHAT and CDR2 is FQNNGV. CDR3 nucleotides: TGTGCCAGCAGCCCCGGTACCCAGGGCTACACCTTC. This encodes CASSPGTQGYTF.

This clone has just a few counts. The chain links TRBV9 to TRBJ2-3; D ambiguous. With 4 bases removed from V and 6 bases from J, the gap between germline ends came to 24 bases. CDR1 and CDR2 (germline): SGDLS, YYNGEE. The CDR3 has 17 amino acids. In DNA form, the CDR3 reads TGTGCCAGCAGCACTTTCCGGCAGGCTGGTGGGTGGGATACGCAGTATTTT. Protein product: CASSTFRQAGGWDTQYF.

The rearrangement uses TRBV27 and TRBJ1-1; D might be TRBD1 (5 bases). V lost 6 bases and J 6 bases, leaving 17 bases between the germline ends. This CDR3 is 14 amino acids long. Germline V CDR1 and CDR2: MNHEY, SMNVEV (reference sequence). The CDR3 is CASRLTGGSAEAFF. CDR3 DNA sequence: TGTGCCAGCAGGTTGACCGGGGGATCGGCTGAAGCTTTCTTT.

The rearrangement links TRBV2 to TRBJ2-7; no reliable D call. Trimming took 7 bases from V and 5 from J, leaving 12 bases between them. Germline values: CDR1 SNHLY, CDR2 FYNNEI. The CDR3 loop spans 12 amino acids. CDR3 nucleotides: TGTGCCAGCATGGGTCCGGGTAACGAGCAGTACTTC. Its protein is CASMGPGNEQYF.

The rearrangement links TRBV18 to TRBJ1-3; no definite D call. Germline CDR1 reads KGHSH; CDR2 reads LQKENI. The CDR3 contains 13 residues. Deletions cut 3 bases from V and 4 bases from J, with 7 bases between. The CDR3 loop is CASSPTAGNTIYF. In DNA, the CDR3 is TGTGCCAGCTCACCTACAGCGGGAAACACCATATATTTT.

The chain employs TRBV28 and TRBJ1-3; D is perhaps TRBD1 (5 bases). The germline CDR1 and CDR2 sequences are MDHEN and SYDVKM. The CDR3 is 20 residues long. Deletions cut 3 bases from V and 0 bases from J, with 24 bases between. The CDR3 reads CASSLHLIGGVRSSGNTIYF. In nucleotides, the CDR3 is TGTGCCAGCAGTTTGCACTTAATCGGGGGGGTCCGAAGCTCTGGAAACACCATATATTTT.

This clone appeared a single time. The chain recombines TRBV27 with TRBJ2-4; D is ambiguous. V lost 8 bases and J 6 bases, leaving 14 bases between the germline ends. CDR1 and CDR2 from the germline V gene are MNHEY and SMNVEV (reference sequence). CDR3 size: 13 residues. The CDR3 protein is CASAAGAGNIQYF. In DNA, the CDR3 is TGTGCCAGCGCGGCAGGAGCAGGAAACATTCAGTACTTC.

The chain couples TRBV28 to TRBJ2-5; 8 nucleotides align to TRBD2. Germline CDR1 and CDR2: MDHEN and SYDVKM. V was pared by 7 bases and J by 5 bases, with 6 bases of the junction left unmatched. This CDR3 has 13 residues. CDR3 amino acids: CASTGGAGETQYF. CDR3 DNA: TGTGCCAGCACGGGGGGGGCCGGGGAGACCCAGTACTTC.

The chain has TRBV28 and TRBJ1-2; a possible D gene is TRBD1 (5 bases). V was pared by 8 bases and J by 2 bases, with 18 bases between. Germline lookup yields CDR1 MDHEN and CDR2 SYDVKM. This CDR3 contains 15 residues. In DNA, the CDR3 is TGTGCCAGCGTGATTGGGCAGGGTGGGAACTATGGCTACACCTTC. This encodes CASVIGQGGNYGYTF.

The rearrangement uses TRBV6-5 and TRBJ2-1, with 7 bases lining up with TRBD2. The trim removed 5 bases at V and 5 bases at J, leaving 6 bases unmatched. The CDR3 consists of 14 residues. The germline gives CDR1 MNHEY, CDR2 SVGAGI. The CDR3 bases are TGTGCCAGCAGTCGTCTGCGGGGGAACAATGAGCAGTTCTTC. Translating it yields CASSRLRGNNEQFF.

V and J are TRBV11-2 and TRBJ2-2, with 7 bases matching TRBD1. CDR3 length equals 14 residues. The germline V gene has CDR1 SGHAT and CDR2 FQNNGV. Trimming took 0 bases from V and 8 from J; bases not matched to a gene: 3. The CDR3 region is CASSLDTGVGELFF. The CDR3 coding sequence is TGTGCCAGCAGCTTAGATACAGGGGTAGGGGAGCTGTTTTTT.